This entry describes one T cell receptor (beta chain). Cohort allocation depended upon clinical history that participants reported. This CDR3 comprises 14 residues. In germline, CDR1 is LGHNA, CDR2 YSLEER. V dropped 4 bases and J dropped 1 base, with 10 bases sitting between them. This record comes from a study of blood T cell repertoires in COVID-19. Study-level information: Samples of COVID-19 (acute and convalescent) were obtained from the United States, Italy and Spain. PBMCs, B-cell-depleted T cells, or T cells were the source of the cDNA or gDNA that made up the material.

Profiling relied on immunoSEQ multiplex PCR, and the TCRdb table lists in-frame clones only, not all of them. The sample has 200,000 to 250,000 clones; 90% are singletons. The V gene is TRBV4-3, the J gene TRBJ2-5; D unresolved. The sample taken for sequencing was PBMCs or T cells enriched from blood (not recorded which). The receptor's source is a man aged 25 to 40 who had been exposed to COVID-19. The CDR3 region has the DNA TGCGCCAGCAGCCCGTCGGGTCGCCAAGAGACCCAGTACTTC. Translating it yields CASSPSGRQETQYF.